This T cell receptor (beta chain) appears in the sequencing data of a study of T cells in Graves' hyperthyroidism and ophthalmopathy. Germline V gene sequence: CDR1 SGHTA, CDR2 FQGNSA. The V gene end was trimmed by 1 base and the J gene end by 7 bases; junction bases not matched to a gene: 5. The CDR3 consists of 15 residues. The investigators amplified TCR beta CDR3 regions from RNA transcripts. HTBI primers drove first-round RT-PCR of the TCR CDR3. TCRdb passed the multiplex PCR reads through MiXCR, listing each CDR3 protein once. Of under 450,000 distinct CDR3 sequences detected, 15% to 18% appear once; the ten largest clones hold 14%. This clonotype has a handful of counts. Stable Graves' hyperthyroidism meant no ophthalmopathy progression within 18 months. Patients between 18 and 65 years old had hyperthyroidism, newly diagnosed and lasting under 2 months. Clinicians diagnosed patients from clinical symptoms, serum thyroxine and TRAb, thyroid ultrasound and orbital computed tomography.

The sample taken for sequencing was blood. The chain has TRBV7-2 and TRBJ2-7, with TRBD2 identical over 12 bases. This TCR derives from a woman between 18 and 29 years old with Graves' hyperthyroidism. The CDR3, as DNA: TGTGCCAGCAGCTTAGGAACTAGCGGGGGGAGGGAGCAGTACTTC. Its protein is CASSLGTSGGREQYF.